This is a list of T cell receptor beta chains from one sample in a study of cytomegalovirus exposure and HLA in healthy donors. Clones were sequenced by immunoSEQ multiplex PCR, and TCRdb holds only the in-frame ones, with some missing. Among about 160,000 clones listed, around 72% were seen once. Sequencing was performed on PBMCs. The receptors come from a female donor in good health and CMV-seronegative. Both conserved end residues are part of each CDR3. D genes are given only for firm matches. Size is stated for part of the rows, as once, few or many counts, or as a class when the clone is expanded.

few	TRBV29-1	TRBJ2-7	TRBD2	CSVTLAGGEQYF	TGCAGCGTGACCCTAGCGGGGGGCGAGCAGTACTTC
.	TRBV18	TRBJ2-7	TRBD1	CASSRTGTGDEQYF	TGTGCCAGCTCGAGGACAGGTACCGGGGACGAGCAGTACTTC
.	TRBV7-3	TRBJ2-3	.	CASSRSGTDTQYF	TGTGCCAGCAGCCGATCGGGCACAGATACGCAGTATTTT
.	TRBV13	TRBJ1-2	TRBD1	CASSLPGQGDYGYTF	TGTGCCAGCAGCTTACCTGGACAGGGGGACTATGGCTACACCTTC
.	TRBV7-2	TRBJ2-3	TRBD2	CASSLASLAGVDTDTQYF	TGTGCCAGCAGCTTAGCGTCCCTAGCGGGAGTGGACACAGATACGCAGTATTTT
once	TRBV9	TRBJ2-1	TRBD1	CASSVGQGLGNEQFF	TGTGCCAGCAGCGTCGGACAGGGCTTGGGTAATGAGCAGTTCTTC
.	TRBV7-2	TRBJ2-4	.	CASSPGGAAKNIQYF	TGTGCCAGCAGCCCGGGGGGCGCAGCCAAAAACATTCAGTACTTC
.	TRBV9	TRBJ2-1	.	CASSVALGVGNEQFF	TGTGCCAGCAGCGTAGCGCTAGGGGTAGGAAATGAGCAGTTCTTC
.	TRBV6-6	TRBJ2-2	TRBD1	CASSYSGTGITGELFF	TGTGCCAGCAGTTACTCCGGGACAGGGATCACCGGGGAGCTGTTTTTT
once	TRBV12-5	TRBJ2-7	TRBD1	CASGLVVAGGQGRQGSYEQYF	TGTGCTAGTGGTTTGGTAGTGGCAGGGGGTCAGGGAAGGCAAGGCTCCTACGAGCAGTACTTC
.	TRBV7-7	TRBJ2-7	.	CASSPRQAPYEQYF	TGTGCTAGCAGCCCTCGACAGGCCCCCTACGAGCAGTACTTC
.	TRBV7-9	TRBJ2-1	TRBD2	CSSSSTSGGALGNNEQFF	TGTTCCAGCAGCTCGACTAGCGGGGGGGCTCTGGGGAACAATGAGCAGTTCTTC
.	TRBV9	TRBJ2-7	TRBD1	CASSLGGGTGLGEQYF	TGTGCCAGCAGCTTGGGCGGCGGGACAGGGTTAGGCGAGCAGTACTTC
.	TRBV9	TRBJ2-6	TRBD1	CASSPTGFLHVLTF	TGTGCCAGCAGCCCGACAGGGTTCCTCCACGTCCTGACTTTC
.	TRBV7-9	TRBJ2-5	.	CASSTLYQETQYF	TGTGCCAGCAGCACTCTCTATCAAGAGACCCAGTACTTC
.	TRBV6-1	TRBJ2-5	.	CASTHRGVQETQYF	TGTGCCAGCACCCATCGAGGTGTCCAAGAGACCCAGTACTTC
.	TRBV6-6	TRBJ1-1	.	CASSKQVEAFF	TGTGCCAGCAGCAAACAGGTTGAAGCTTTCTTT
.	TRBV6-5	TRBJ1-6	.	CASSYRQRGSPLHF	TGTGCCAGCAGTTACAGACAAAGGGGTTCACCCCTCCACTTT
once	TRBV5-1	TRBJ2-3	.	CASSLSGGPTDTQYF	TGCGCCAGCAGCTTGTCGGGGGGCCCGACAGATACGCAGTATTTT
.	TRBV6-6	TRBJ2-7	TRBD1	CASSSSDRILYEQYF	TGTGCCAGCAGTTCGTCGGACAGGATCCTCTACGAGCAGTACTTC
few	TRBV7-2	TRBJ2-7	TRBD2	CASSSSSGGAVEQYF	TGTGCCAGCAGCTCCTCTAGCGGGGGGGCCGTCGAGCAGTACTTC
few	TRBV5-1	TRBJ2-5	TRBD2	CASSLFTSGETQYF	TGCGCCAGCAGCCTCTTTACTAGCGGAGAGACCCAGTACTTC
.	TRBV5-4	TRBJ2-3	.	CASRLQGRSTDTQYF	TGTGCCAGCAGACTTCAGGGAAGATCCACAGATACGCAGTATTTT
.	TRBV28	TRBJ1-2	.	CASSRYSPPGDYGYTF	TGTGCCAGCAGTAGGTACTCCCCACCCGGGGACTATGGCTACACCTTC
once	TRBV29-1	TRBJ2-1	.	CSVGQLNEQFF	TGCAGCGTTGGACAGCTTAATGAGCAGTTCTTC
.	TRBV10-3	TRBJ1-5	.	CAISPGGSKQPQHF	TGTGCCATCAGTCCAGGTGGGTCGAAGCAGCCCCAGCATTTT
.	TRBV2	TRBJ2-7	TRBD1	CASSAPPRGLNEQYF	TGTGCCAGCAGCGCCCCCCCCAGGGGGCTAAACGAGCAGTACTTC
.	TRBV2	TRBJ1-1	.	CASTRTSVDTEAFF	TGTGCCAGCACACGGACTTCGGTGGACACTGAAGCTTTCTTT
.	TRBV6-6	TRBJ1-5	.	CATSNFNQPQHF	TGTGCCACCTCAAACTTCAATCAGCCCCAGCATTTT
.	TRBV7-3	TRBJ2-1	TRBD2	CASSLAAAGGDEQFF	TGTGCCAGCAGCTTGGCGGCAGCCGGGGGGGATGAGCAGTTCTTC
.	TRBV21-1	TRBJ2-7	.	CASKGDRVYEQYF	TGTGCCAGCAAAGGGGACAGGGTCTACGAGCAGTACTTC
.	TRBV13	TRBJ2-1	TRBD2	CASSRTSGDYEQFF	TGTGCCAGCAGCAGGACTAGCGGGGACTATGAGCAGTTCTTC
.	TRBV18	TRBJ1-3	.	CASSPLEVQGNTIYF	TGTGCCAGCTCACCACTGGAGGTCCAGGGAAACACCATATATTTT
.	TRBV6-6	TRBJ1-2	.	CASSYPTGEDGYTF	TGTGCCAGCAGTTACCCTACGGGGGAGGATGGCTACACCTTC
once	TRBV7-2	TRBJ2-5	TRBD2	CASSLGTSGETQYF	TGTGCCAGCAGCTTAGGGACTAGCGGGGAGACCCAGTACTTC
.	TRBV7-2	TRBJ1-5	.	CASSPRQNSNQPQHF	TGTGCCAGCAGCCCGAGGCAGAATAGCAATCAGCCCCAGCATTTT
.	TRBV9	TRBJ2-7	.	CASSVGRDNYEQYF	TGTGCCAGCAGCGTAGGGCGGGATAACTACGAGCAGTACTTC
.	TRBV5-1	TRBJ2-2	.	CASSPGRASRTGELFF	TGCGCCAGCAGCCCCGGCAGGGCCTCGAGGACCGGGGAGCTGTTTTTT
.	TRBV4-2	TRBJ1-2	.	CASSQGGGPYGYTF	TGTGCCAGCAGCCAAGGAGGGGGACCCTATGGCTACACCTTC
.	TRBV4-3	TRBJ2-7	TRBD1	CASSQGRQGYEQYF	TGCGCCAGCAGCCAAGGGAGACAGGGCTACGAGCAGTACTTC
.	TRBV2	TRBJ1-2	TRBD1	CASRAGTANYGYTF	TGTGCCAGCAGGGCCGGGACAGCTAACTATGGCTACACCTTC
few	TRBV7-9	TRBJ2-5	TRBD2	CASSITLAGVETQYF	TGTGCCAGCTCCATAACGTTAGCGGGGGTGGAGACCCAGTACTTC
.	TRBV19	TRBJ1-1	TRBD1	CASRWDRGTEAFF	TGTGCCAGTCGCTGGGACAGGGGGACTGAAGCTTTCTTT
.	TRBV2	TRBJ2-7	TRBD2	CASSQTRLAGVSEQYF	TGTGCCAGCAGCCAAACTCGACTAGCGGGAGTTTCCGAGCAGTACTTC
.	TRBV4-3	TRBJ2-3	.	CASSQDYWAGEDTQYF	TGCGCCAGCAGCCAAGATTACTGGGCAGGGGAAGATACGCAGTATTTT
once	TRBV7-8	TRBJ2-1	TRBD2	CASSARTSGTYNEQFF	TGTGCCAGCAGCGCAAGGACTAGCGGGACCTACAATGAGCAGTTCTTC
.	TRBV2	TRBJ2-6	TRBD1	CASSGSGQGNSGANVLTF	TGTGCCAGCAGCGGATCGGGACAGGGAAACTCTGGGGCCAACGTCCTGACTTTC
.	TRBV28	TRBJ2-7	.	CASSFQGGPYEQYF	TGTGCCAGCAGTTTCCAGGGGGGACCTTACGAGCAGTACTTC
.	TRBV28	TRBJ2-5	TRBD1	CASHRGRLQGQETQYF	TGTGCCAGCCACAGGGGGCGCTTGCAAGGGCAAGAGACCCAGTACTTC
.	TRBV4-3	TRBJ2-3	.	CASSQDGGADTQYF	TGCGCCAGCAGCCAAGACGGAGGGGCAGATACGCAGTATTTT
.	TRBV6-6	TRBJ1-2	.	CASSTRTEIYGYTF	TGTGCCAGCAGTACCCGGACAGAAATCTATGGCTACACCTTC
.	TRBV2	TRBJ2-5	.	CASSGGGGPETQYF	TGTGCCAGCAGTGGAGGGGGGGGCCCGGAGACCCAGTACTTC